The entry below gives a single TCR beta chain sequence along with its context. Germline loops: CDR1 SEHNR, CDR2 FQNEAQ (reference sequence). This CDR3 has 14 amino acids. V lost 3 bases and J lost 4, with 9 bases in between. This specimen comes from a study of cytomegalovirus exposure and HLA in healthy donors. Sequencing was performed with immunoSEQ multiplex PCR; in TCRdb, only in-frame clones are kept and a portion is missing. The sample has tens of thousands of clones; about 85% are singletons. The chain combines TRBV7-9 with TRBJ2-2; maybe TRBD2 (5 bases). Sample: PBMCs. The source is a man in his thirties or forties in good health and CMV-seronegative. The CDR3 loop reads CASSLSGITGELFF. The CDR3 DNA reads as TGTGCCAGCAGCTTGAGCGGCATCACCGGGGAGCTGTTTTTT. Full variable domain (remainder filled in from reference TRBV7-9 and TRBJ2-2): DTGVSQNPRHKITKRGQNVTFRCDPISEHNRLYWYRQTLGQGPEFLTYFQNEAQLEKSRLLSDRFSAERPKGSFSTLEIQRTEQGDSAMYLCASSLSGITGELFFGEGSRLTVL.